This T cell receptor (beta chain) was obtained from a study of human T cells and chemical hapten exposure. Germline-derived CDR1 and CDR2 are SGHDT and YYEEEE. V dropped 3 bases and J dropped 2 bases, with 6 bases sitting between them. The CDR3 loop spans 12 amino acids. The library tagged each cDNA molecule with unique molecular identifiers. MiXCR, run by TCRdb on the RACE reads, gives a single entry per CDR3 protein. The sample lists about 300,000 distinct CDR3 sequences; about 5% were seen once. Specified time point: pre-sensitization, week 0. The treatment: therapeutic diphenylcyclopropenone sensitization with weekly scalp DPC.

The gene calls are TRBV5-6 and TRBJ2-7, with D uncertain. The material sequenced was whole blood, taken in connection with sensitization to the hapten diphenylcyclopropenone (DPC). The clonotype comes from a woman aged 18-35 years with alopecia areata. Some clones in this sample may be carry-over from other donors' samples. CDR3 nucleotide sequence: TGTGCCAGCAGCTCGATGACCTACGAGCAGTACTTC. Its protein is CASSSMTYEQYF.